A selection of T cell receptor beta chains follows, all from one sample in a study of T cell responses to AZD1222 COVID-19 vaccine. Sequencing used immunoSEQ multiplex PCR; TCRdb keeps in-frame clones, though not all of them. This table holds about 140,000 clones, roughly 88% found once. This material consisted of peripheral blood, taken on day 0 of AZD1222 vaccination. Source of these receptors: an adult in good health. Both conserved end residues are part of each CDR3. D genes are given only for firm matches. The listing skips clone size in some rows; elsewhere it reads once, few, many or a size class.

>TRBV4-1|NA|TRBJ1-6|NA
TGCGCCAGCAGCCAAGACGCGAGGCTGTCACCCCTCCACTTT
CASSQDARLSPLHF
>TRBV3-1/TRBV3-2|NA|TRBJ2-3|NA
TGTGCCAGCAGCCGGCGGCTAGCTGGAGATACGCAGTATTTT
CASSRRLAGDTQYF
>TRBV9|NA|TRBJ1-4|TRBD1
TGTGCCAGCAGCGTTGCCGGAGGGACAGCTAATGAAAAACTGTTTTTT
CASSVAGGTANEKLFF
>TRBV27|NA|TRBJ1-2|NA
TGTGCCAGCTCCGAGGCGTCGTGGGATAGCTATGGCTACACCTTC
CASSEASWDSYGYTF
>TRBV6-5|NA|TRBJ1-1|NA
TGTGCCAGCAGTTACTTCTCCACGAACACTGAAGCTTTCTTT
CASSYFSTNTEAFF
>TRBV4-1|NA|TRBJ1-4|NA
TGCGCCAGCAGCTGGGGTCGGGGCTTTAGGCCAGCTGGCTATGAAAAACTGTTTTTT
CASSWGRGFRPAGYEKLFF
>TRBV4-1|NA|TRBJ1-2|NA
TGCGCCAGCAGCCAAGCTTGCCTACTACAGGGACGGGGCTTC
CASSQACLLQGRGF
>TRBV7-6|NA|TRBJ2-1|NA
TGTGCCAGCACTTGGGGCCCTCACCACAATGAGCAGTTCTTC
CASTWGPHHNEQFF
>TRBV7-2|NA|TRBJ2-1|TRBD2
TGTGCCAGCAGCCCCGGGACTAGCGGGGGAGGGGAGCAGTTCTTC
CASSPGTSGGGEQFF
>TRBV11-2|NA|TRBJ1-1|NA
TGTGCCAGCAGCTTAGGACGGGAGAACACTGAAGCTTTCTTT
CASSLGRENTEAFF
>TRBV13|NA|TRBJ2-2|TRBD2
TGTGCCAGCAGCAGTCCCTCACTAGCGGGGGGTGCCGGGGAGCTGTTTTTT
CASSSPSLAGGAGELFF
>TRBV10-3|NA|TRBJ2-1|NA
TGTGCCATCAGTGAGTCGGGGGTACCCTACAATGAGCAGTTCTTC
CAISESGVPYNEQFF
>TRBV5-3|NA|TRBJ1-3|NA
TGTGCCAGGCCCCACAGGGATAAAACTTTTTCTGGAAACACCATATATTTT
CARPHRDKTFSGNTIYF
>TRBV7-2|NA|TRBJ1-3|TRBD1
TGTGCCAGCAACCGGGGGGCGGGACAGGGGATCTTTGGGGACACCATATATTTT
CASNRGAGQGIFGDTIYF
>TRBV21-1|NA|TRBJ1-5|NA
TGTGCCAGCAGCCAAGAGGGAGGACAGCCCCAGCATTTT
CASSQEGGQPQHF
>TRBV11-3|NA|TRBJ2-7|TRBD1
TGTGCCAGCAGCTCCACAGGGGCTCCCCTTCGGCAGTACTTC
CASSSTGAPLRQYF
>TRBV30|NA|TRBJ1-1|TRBD1
TGTGCCTGGGACAGGGGGCTGAACACTGAAGCTTTCTTT
CAWDRGLNTEAFF
>TRBV3-1/TRBV3-2|NA|TRBJ2-2|NA
TGTGCCAGCAGCCCCCTGGGTGGGACCGGGGAGCTGTTTTTT
CASSPLGGTGELFF
>TRBV19|NA|TRBJ1-5|NA
TGTGCCAGTGATACGACACTTTATAGCAATCAGCCCCAGCATTTT
CASDTTLYSNQPQHF
>TRBV29-1|few|TRBJ1-1|NA
TGCAGCGTTGAGAAGGAAAGGAACACTGAAGCTTTCTTT
CSVEKERNTEAFF
>TRBV2|NA|TRBJ2-1|NA
TGTGCCAGCATCGAGGACACCTACAATGAGCAGTTCTTC
CASIEDTYNEQFF
>TRBV10-3|NA|TRBJ1-2|NA
TGTGCCATCACAGACCTCTATGGCTACACCTTC
CAITDLYGYTF
>TRBV7-2|NA|TRBJ2-7|NA
TGTGCCAGCAGCTCAGAACAGGGAATTACGGGGCAGTACTTC
CASSSEQGITGQYF
>TRBV27|NA|TRBJ2-2|NA
TGTGCCAGCAGTTTCGGCCCCTCCGGTTCGGAGCTGTTTTTT
CASSFGPSGSELFF
>TRBV19|NA|TRBJ2-7|TRBD2
TGTGCCAGTAGTATACTAGCGGGAGCCGGAGACGAGCAGTACTTC
CASSILAGAGDEQYF
>TRBV7-6|NA|TRBJ2-1|TRBD2
TGTGCCAGCAGCTTAGAAGGGACTAGCGGGAGCGGTGAGCAGTTCTTC
CASSLEGTSGSGEQFF
>TRBV7-9|NA|TRBJ2-5|TRBD2
TGTGCCAGCAGCTTAGGAGCGGGGGAAGAGACCCAGTACTTC
CASSLGAGEETQYF
>TRBV6-5|NA|TRBJ1-2|NA
TGTGCCAGCAGTCCCAGACAGATAGCTAACTATGGCTACACCTTC
CASSPRQIANYGYTF
>TRBV2|NA|TRBJ2-2|TRBD2
TGTGCCAGCTCAACCGACGGGAGCGGGAGTGGCTCCGGGGAGCTGTTTTTT
CASSTDGSGSGSGELFF
>TRBV2|NA|TRBJ2-2|NA
TGTGCCAGCAACACCGGGGGCGCCGGGGAGCTGTTTTTT
CASNTGGAGELFF
>TRBV5-1|once|TRBJ2-1|TRBD2
TGCGCCAGCAGCTTGCAACTAGCGGTGGGGGAGCAGTTCTTC
CASSLQLAVGEQFF
>TRBV6-5|NA|TRBJ2-7|NA
TGTGCCAGCAGCCTGTTGCAGGGCGGCTACGAGCAGTACTTC
CASSLLQGGYEQYF
>TRBV10-3|NA|TRBJ1-2|NA
TGTGCCATCAGTTTCCGGGGGGGCGACTATGGCTACACCTTC
CAISFRGGDYGYTF
>TRBV18|NA|TRBJ2-2|NA
TGTGCCAGCTCACCAAGGGGGAACACCGGGGAGCTGTTTTTT
CASSPRGNTGELFF